The 28 T cell receptor beta chains below come from one sample, sequenced in a study of blood T cell repertoires in COVID-19. The repertoire was sequenced with immunoSEQ multiplex PCR; TCRdb's copy has only in-frame clones and lacks some. Of more than 100,000 clones listed, 80% to 90% are singletons. The sequenced sample consisted of peripheral blood. The source is a man aged 50-60 years with active COVID-19.

This clone was observed a handful of times. The chain is built from TRBV5-1 and TRBJ1-2; 9 positions match TRBD1. The CDR3 has 14 residues. Germline trimming cut 2 bases from V and 6 bases from J; bases unmatched to any gene: 5. Germline values: CDR1 SGHRS, CDR2 YFSETQ. CDR3 DNA sequence: TGCGCCAGCAGCTTAGGTGACAGGGGGGATGGCTACACCTTC. This codes for CASSLGDRGDGYTF.

The chain couples TRBV7-6 to TRBJ1-2, with a weak D call TRBD1 (6 bases). From germline, CDR1 is SGHVS and CDR2 FNYEAQ. The ends were cut back, 5 bases at V and 1 base at J, with 17 bases in the middle. This CDR3 has 16 residues. The DNA for the CDR3 is TGTGCCAGCAGCCCCAGGGGTTCGGGTCGTAACTATGGCTACACCTTC. Translated: CASSPRGSGRNYGYTF.

The V gene is TRBV27, the J gene TRBJ2-7; 7 nucleotides align to TRBD1. Looked up from germline, CDR1 is MNHEY and CDR2 is SMNVEV (reference sequence). The CDR3 extends over 15 amino acids. With 9 bases clipped from V and 3 bases from J, the junction kept 14 bases outside the gene matches. This chain's CDR3 is CASWSLLGTDYEQYF. CDR3 nucleotide sequence: TGTGCCAGTTGGTCCCTCCTCGGGACAGACTACGAGCAGTACTTC.

V gene TRBV19 combines with J gene TRBJ1-1; a weak D match, TRBD1 (6 bases). V gave up 7 bases and J gave up 0 bases, with 15 bases separating them. The length of the CDR3 is 15 residues. In germline, CDR1 is LNHDA, CDR2 SQIVND (reference sequence). CDR3 nucleotides: TGTGCCAGTACCACGCACAGGGCCATGAACACTGAAGCTTTCTTT. It translates to CASTTHRAMNTEAFF.

V and J are TRBV3-1 (or the pseudogene TRBV3-2) and TRBJ1-2, with 8 bases identical to TRBD1. The J segment lost 8 bases and the V segment lost 4 bases, leaving 6 bases of the junction unmatched. The CDR3 loop spans 13 amino acids. Germline V gene sequence: CDR1 LGHDT, CDR2 YNNKEL (reference sequence). The CDR3 sequence is CASSLQGAWGYTF. The CDR3 nucleotides are TGTGCCAGCAGCCTCCAGGGGGCTTGGGGCTACACCTTC.

The V call is TRBV2, the J call TRBJ1-3; no clear D gene. Between the trimmed V and J ends, which lost 3 bases and 15 bases, there was a span of 15 bases. The CDR3 has 12 amino acids. Per germline, CDR1 SNHLY and CDR2 FYNNEI. The CDR3 loop reads CASSDDRGQRYF. Here the CDR3 DNA reads TGTGCCAGCAGTGATGACCGCGGCCAGAGATATTTT.

The chain employs TRBV12-3 or TRBV12-4 and TRBJ1-1, with TRBD1 as a possible D gene (5 bases). V was trimmed by 3 bases and J by 3 bases, leaving 8 bases between them. CDR3 length: 13 amino acids. The CDR3 here is CASSFRRDTEAFF. CDR3 nucleotides: TGTGCCAGCAGTTTTCGCAGGGACACTGAAGCTTTCTTT.

The chain links TRBV2 to TRBJ1-2, with D possibly TRBD1 on 6 matching bases. The CDR3 contains 15 residues. Germline-derived CDR1 and CDR2 are SNHLY and FYNNEI. The V end lost 4 bases, the J end lost 7 bases, and 19 bases lay between the germline ends. The CDR3 loop is CASSGITDSPSGYTF. In DNA, the CDR3 is TGTGCCAGCAGTGGGATAACGGACAGCCCCTCTGGCTACACCTTC.

The chain employs TRBV4-2 and TRBJ2-2; possibly TRBD2 for D (6 bases). This CDR3 is built from 14 residues. Trimming stripped 8 bases from V and 5 bases from J, with 15 bases between. The V gene's germline CDR1 is LGHNA and CDR2 YNFKEQ. CDR3: CASSGGSRTGELFF. DNA of the CDR3: TGTGCCAGCTCCGGGGGTAGTAGGACCGGGGAGCTGTTTTTT.

The chain carries TRBV6-1 and TRBJ2-2, with D hard to call. CDR1 is MNHNS, CDR2 SASEGT, per germline. The V and J ends lost 2 bases and 4 bases respectively, with 8 bases between them. This CDR3 spans 14 amino acids. CDR3 sequence: CASSEYRPTGELFF. In nucleotides, the CDR3 is TGTGCCAGCAGTGAATACAGACCCACCGGGGAGCTGTTTTTT.

This rearrangement joins TRBV2 to TRBJ2-7, with D possibly being TRBD2 (6 bases). V lost 6 bases to trimming and J lost 7 bases, with 16 bases between them. Germline V gives CDR1 SNHLY, CDR2 FYNNEI. The CDR3 is 13 amino acids. CDR3 bases: TGTGCCAGCAGCGGGGACTCACCCCGTGAGCAGTACTTC. It yields the protein CASSGDSPREQYF. The entire variable domain, with the rest obtained from reference TRBV2 and TRBJ2-7, is as follows: EPEVTQTPSHQVTQMGQEVILRCVPISNHLYFYWYRQILGQKVEFLVSFYNNEISEKSEIFDDQFSVERPDGSNFTLKIRSTKLEDSAMYFCASSGDSPREQYFGPGTRLTVT.

The DNA for the CDR3 is TGTGCCAGCAGCTTGGGGACTAGTTTCCGAGAGACCCAGTACTTC. This sequence encodes CASSLGTSFRETQYF. J is TRBJ2-5 and V is TRBV7-8, with 8 positions matching TRBD2. Germline values: CDR1 SGHVS, CDR2 FQNEAQ. The CDR3 loop spans 15 amino acids. After removal of 3 bases from V and 4 bases from J, the junction contained 7 bases not matched to a gene.

This chain links TRBV3-1 (or the pseudogene TRBV3-2) with TRBJ1-2, with TRBD1 matching 8 bases. Germline CDR1 and CDR2: LGHDT and YNNKEL (reference sequence). The V segment lost 7 bases and the J segment 4 bases; nucleotides outside the gene matches: 5. The CDR3 length is 13 residues. CDR3 residues: CASNDRGSYGYTF. The CDR3, as DNA: TGTGCCAGCAACGACAGGGGTTCCTATGGCTACACCTTC.

CDR3 loop: CAWKYRGNSPLHF. The CDR3 DNA is TGTGCCTGGAAATACAGGGGGAATTCACCCCTCCACTTT. The V gene is TRBV30, the J gene TRBJ1-6, with 8 bases aligning to TRBD1. This CDR3 contains 13 residues. The junction had 3 bases not matched to a gene; V was cut back by 4 bases and J by 7 bases. Germline values: CDR1 GTSNPN, CDR2 SVGIG (reference sequence). Together with reference TRBV30 and TRBJ1-6, the CDR3 gives the full variable domain: SQTIHQWPATLVQPVGSPLSLECTVEGTSNPNLYWYRQAAGRGLQLLFYSVGIGQISSEVPQNLSASRPQDRQFILSSKKLLLSDSGFYLCAWKYRGNSPLHFGNGTRLTVT.

This rearrangement joins TRBV5-4 to TRBJ2-3; 9 bases match TRBD2. CDR1 and CDR2 (germline): SGHNT, YYREEE (reference sequence). This CDR3 region has 15 residues. The V segment lost 3 bases and the J segment 5 bases; nucleotides outside the gene matches: 7. Written as DNA, the CDR3 is TGTGCCAGCAGCTCCGCGGGGGGGCTCGGAGATACGCAGTATTTT. Residues: CASSSAGGLGDTQYF.

This sequence joins TRBV6-2 or TRBV6-3 and TRBJ1-2, with 7 bases lining up with TRBD1. CDR1 and CDR2 from the germline V gene are MNHEY and SVGEGT. The CDR3 contains 14 residues. With V trimmed by 4 bases and J by 4 bases, 6 bases remained unmatched. CDR3 in amino acids: CASSFSTGSYGYTF. CDR3 DNA: TGTGCCAGCAGTTTTTCGACAGGGTCCTATGGCTACACCTTC.

The chain is built from TRBV5-4 and TRBJ1-1; TRBD1 aligns across 11 bases. Germline values: CDR1 SGHNT, CDR2 YYREEE (reference sequence). This CDR3 spans 13 amino acids. V dropped 3 bases and J dropped 9; count of bases not matched to a gene: 4. CDR3 DNA: TGTGCCAGCAGCTCCGGACAGGGGGCAAAAGCTTTCTTT. This encodes CASSSGQGAKAFF.

This chain links TRBV4-1 with TRBJ2-3; 11 nucleotides match TRBD2. CDR3 length equals 16 residues. Germline V CDR1 and CDR2: MGHRA, YSYEKL. Losses at the gene ends were 2 bases for V and 2 bases for J; bases not matched to a gene: 3. This CDR3 reads CASSQFSGGATDTQYF. The DNA for the CDR3 is TGCGCCAGCAGCCAATTTAGCGGGGGGGCCACAGATACGCAGTATTTT.

In this sample, this clone turned up once. This chain links TRBV6-5 with TRBJ1-2; 8 bases match TRBD1. The CDR3 consists of 15 residues. CDR1 MNHEY and CDR2 SVGAGI come from the germline V gene. V lost 10 bases, J lost 4 bases, and 14 bases stayed unmatched. This chain's CDR3 is CATISGPGQGYGYTF. The DNA for the CDR3 is TGTGCCACCATTTCGGGACCTGGACAGGGCTATGGCTACACCTTC.

V and J are TRBV7-9 and TRBJ2-4; D perhaps matches TRBD1 (6 bases). There are 14 residues in the CDR3. V lost 7 bases and J lost 6, with 16 bases in between. Germline V gene data show CDR1 as SEHNR and CDR2 as FQNEAQ (reference sequence). DNA of the CDR3: TGTGCCAGCACCATAGGCGCAGGGGCAAACATTCAGTACTTC. This codes for CASTIGAGANIQYF. Based on the CDR3 plus reference TRBV7-9 and TRBJ2-4, the full variable domain is DTGVSQNPRHKITKRGQNVTFRCDPISEHNRLYWYRQTLGQGPEFLTYFQNEAQLEKSRLLSDRFSAERPKGSFSTLEIQRTEQGDSAMYLCASTIGAGANIQYFGAGTRLSVL.

The CDR3 loop reads CAISERGLAEAFF. In DNA, the CDR3 is TGTGCCATCAGTGAAAGGGGGCTCGCTGAAGCTTTCTTT. This rearrangement joins TRBV10-3 to TRBJ1-1, with 7 bases fitting TRBD1. Germline V CDR1 and CDR2: ENHRY, SYGVKD. Trimming removed 3 bases from V and 6 bases from J; junction bases left unmatched: 4. The CDR3 runs 13 residues.

The chain has TRBV5-4 and TRBJ1-1; TRBD1 is a possible D gene (5 bases). V lost 4 bases, J lost 4 bases, and 17 bases lay in between. The germline V gene encodes CDR1 SGHNT and CDR2 YYREEE (reference sequence). This CDR3 is 15 amino acids long. CDR3 loop: CASSPLGGVGTEAFF. CDR3 nucleotides: TGTGCCAGCAGCCCCCTTGGGGGGGTCGGCACTGAAGCTTTCTTT.

This clone has a single count. This chain connects TRBV2 to TRBJ2-5, with 10 bases matching TRBD2. Germline V gives CDR1 SNHLY, CDR2 FYNNEI. The length of the CDR3 is 14 residues. V was clipped by 5 bases and J by 6 bases; unmatched bases: 6. CDR3 sequence: CASSTLAGAQTQYF. The CDR3 bases are TGTGCCAGCAGTACCCTAGCGGGGGCCCAGACCCAGTACTTC.

The chain recombines TRBV6-1 with TRBJ1-2; 7 nucleotides line up with TRBD1. V dropped 2 bases and J dropped 8; count of bases not matched to a gene: 2. CDR1 is MNHNS and CDR2 is SASEGT in the germline V gene. The CDR3 extends over 12 amino acids. In DNA, the CDR3 is TGTGCCAGCAGTGAAAGACAGGGAGGCTACACCTTC. It yields the protein CASSERQGGYTF.

The rearrangement links TRBV3-1 (or the pseudogene TRBV3-2) to TRBJ2-7, with 8 nucleotides matching TRBD1. This CDR3 is 13 amino acids long. V lost 8 bases and J lost 3; bases outside the gene matches: 6. Germline V gene lookup returns CDR1 LGHDT and CDR2 YNNKEL (reference sequence). The CDR3 nucleotides are TGTGCCAGCGCTCTAGGACAGGGCTACGAGCAGTACTTC. Its translation is CASALGQGYEQYF.

V usage is TRBV9 and J usage is TRBJ1-2, with 8 positions matching TRBD1. V gave up 4 bases and J gave up 0 bases; unmatched junction bases: 5. This CDR3 is built from 15 residues. CDR1 and CDR2 from the germline V gene are SGDLS and YYNGEE. DNA for the CDR3: TGTGCCAGCAGCTCCGAGGACAGGGCTAACTATGGCTACACCTTC. This sequence encodes CASSSEDRANYGYTF.

The V gene is TRBV6-1, the J gene TRBJ1-1, with a tentative D call TRBD1 (5 bases). The CDR3 runs to 14 residues. Germline CDR1 and CDR2: MNHNS and SASEGT. V was cut by 1 base and J by 5 bases, with 11 bases left in between. CDR3 coding DNA: TGTGCCAGCAGTGAAGGGTTCAGGGCTACTGAAGCTTTCTTT. As protein: CASSEGFRATEAFF.

The chain joins TRBV30 to TRBJ1-5; 7 nucleotides line up with TRBD1. With V trimmed by 1 base and J by 7 bases, 10 bases remained unmatched. The CDR3 loop spans 15 amino acids. The germline CDR1 and CDR2 sequences are GTSNPN and SVGIG (reference sequence). CDR3 sequence: CAWSGYGTEGQPQHF. CDR3 sequence (DNA): TGTGCCTGGAGTGGCTACGGGACAGAGGGACAGCCCCAGCATTTT.